This T cell receptor (beta chain) was documented in a study of cytomegalovirus exposure and HLA in healthy donors. The study ran its PCR with 60 Vbeta and 13 Jbeta primers. Generated by immunoSEQ multiplex PCR, the TCRdb table keeps only in-frame clones and is missing some. Of 150,000 to 200,000 clones listed, over 80% are singletons. This clone was found a few times. CDR1 and CDR2 from the germline V gene are MNHEY and SMNVEV (reference sequence). The CDR3 has 15 residues. Unmatched junction bases numbered 7, after V lost 7 bases and J lost 0 bases. The chain uses TRBV27 and TRBJ2-7; TRBD2 matches 9 bases. The TCR sequence derives from a human donor in good health. The sequenced sample was PBMCs. The CDR3: CASNPSGGSSYEQYF. DNA for the CDR3: TGTGCCAGCAACCCGAGCGGGGGGAGCTCCTACGAGCAGTACTTC.